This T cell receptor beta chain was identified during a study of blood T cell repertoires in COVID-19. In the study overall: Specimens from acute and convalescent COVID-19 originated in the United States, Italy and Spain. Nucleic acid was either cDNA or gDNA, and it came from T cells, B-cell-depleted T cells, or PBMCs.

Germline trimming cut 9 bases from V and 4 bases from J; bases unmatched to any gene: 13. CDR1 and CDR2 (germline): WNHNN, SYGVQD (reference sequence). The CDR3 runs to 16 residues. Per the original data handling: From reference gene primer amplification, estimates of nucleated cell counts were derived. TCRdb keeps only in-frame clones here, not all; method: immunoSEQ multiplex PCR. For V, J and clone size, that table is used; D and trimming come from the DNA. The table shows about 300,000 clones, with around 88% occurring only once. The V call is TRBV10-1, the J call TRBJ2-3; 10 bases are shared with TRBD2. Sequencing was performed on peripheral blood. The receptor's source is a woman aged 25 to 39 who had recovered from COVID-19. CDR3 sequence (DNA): TGCGCCAGGGTAATTGAGCGGGGGGGCCTCCCAGATACGCAGTATTTT. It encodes CARVIERGGLPDTQYF.